A selection of T cell receptor beta chains follows, all from one sample in a study of blood T cell repertoires in COVID-19. The method was immunoSEQ multiplex PCR; TCRdb's version includes in-frame clones alone and lacks a portion of them. The table lists more than 300,000 clones, approximately 84% of them singletons. Specimen: PBMCs or T cells enriched from blood (not recorded which). Receptor source: a woman aged 18-29 years who had recovered from COVID-19. Each CDR3 is given with its conserved first and last residue. The D gene is left open where the match is weak. Size values are once, few and many counts, or a class for expanded clones, and some rows have none.

d_call | j_call | clone_size | v_call | cdr3_nt | cdr3_aa
NA | TRBJ1-4 | NA | TRBV13 | TGTGCCAGCAGCTTAGGTCGGGGGGTAAATGAAAAACTGTTTTTT | CASSLGRGVNEKLFF
TRBD1 | TRBJ1-2 | NA | TRBV6-5 | TGTGCCAGCAGTACCGGGACAGGGAGGGGCTACACCTTC | CASSTGTGRGYTF
NA | TRBJ1-2 | NA | TRBV28 | TGTGCCAGCAGTCATTCTGGGGACTCCTATGGCTACACCTTC | CASSHSGDSYGYTF
TRBD1 | TRBJ2-3 | once | TRBV10-3 | TGTGCCTCAGGGCGGGACAGGGTCACAGATACGCAGTATTTT | CASGRDRVTDTQYF
TRBD2 | TRBJ2-7 | NA | TRBV3-1/TRBV3-2 | TGTGCCAGCAGCCAAAACCCGTCTAGCGGCGATCTGGGTGAGCAGTACTTC | CASSQNPSSGDLGEQYF
NA | TRBJ2-7 | few | TRBV6-5 | TGTGCCAGCAGTTACGGACGAGGGATCGAGCAGTACTTC | CASSYGRGIEQYF
TRBD1 | TRBJ2-5 | NA | TRBV4-2 | TGTGCCAGCAGCCAAGGGACAGGGCCAGAGACCCAGTACTTC | CASSQGTGPETQYF
NA | TRBJ1-2 | NA | TRBV30 | TGTGCCTGGAGCCAATTCCAGGGTTACGGCTACACCTTC | CAWSQFQGYGYTF
TRBD2 | TRBJ2-7 | NA | TRBV3-1/TRBV3-2 | TGTGCCAGCAGCCAAGATCCTCTAGCGGGGTCAACCTCCTACGAGCAGTACTTC | CASSQDPLAGSTSYEQYF
TRBD2 | TRBJ2-1 | few | TRBV19 | TGTGCCAGTAGGACTCGACTGGGTAGCGGGAGCAATGAGCAGTTCTTC | CASRTRLGSGSNEQFF
NA | TRBJ2-7 | NA | TRBV25-1 | TGTGCCACGGGTTCCTCCTTCTCCTACGAGCAGTACTTC | CATGSSFSYEQYF
TRBD1 | TRBJ1-1 | NA | TRBV19 | TGTGCCAGTAGTCAACAGGGGATGAACACTGAAGCTTTCTTT | CASSQQGMNTEAFF
TRBD1 | TRBJ1-1 | NA | TRBV29-1 | TGCAGCGCCCGGACAGGGGCAGGGTACGGTGAAGCTTTCTTT | CSARTGAGYGEAFF
NA | TRBJ2-2 | once | TRBV9 | TGTGCCAGCAGCGTATCTCTCCCGGGAAGTACCGGGGAGCTGTTTTTT | CASSVSLPGSTGELFF
NA | TRBJ1-1 | NA | TRBV30 | TGTGCCTGGAGCGTTACAGTTAACACTGAAGCTTTCTTT | CAWSVTVNTEAFF
NA | TRBJ1-3 | NA | TRBV5-1 | TGCGCCAGCAGCTTCTCCCGGGGATTTGGAAACACCATATATTTT | CASSFSRGFGNTIYF
NA | TRBJ2-5 | NA | TRBV15 | TGTGCCACCAGCAGAGATGTGGCAGGCTGGCGGACCCAGTACTTC | CATSRDVAGWRTQYF
NA | TRBJ1-1 | NA | TRBV7-9 | TGTGCCAGCAGCCCGGAGGGGGGGGCATGGGACACTGAAGCTTTCTTT | CASSPEGGAWDTEAFF
NA | TRBJ2-5 | NA | TRBV5-6 | TGTGCCAGCAGCTTGGCGGCGGGGGAGACCCAGTACTTC | CASSLAAGETQYF
TRBD1 | TRBJ2-5 | NA | TRBV9 | TGTGCCAGCAGCCCCCCGAGGGGACAGGGGGAGAAGACCCAGTACTTC | CASSPPRGQGEKTQYF
NA | TRBJ1-1 | NA | TRBV4-2 | TGTGCCAGCAGCCTCGGCGGGGGGAACACTGAAGCTTTCTTT | CASSLGGGNTEAFF
TRBD1 | TRBJ1-2 | NA | TRBV6-4 | TGTGCCAGCAGTGACTCAGGGGGCGCTGGCTACACCTTC | CASSDSGGAGYTF
NA | TRBJ1-4 | few | TRBV2 | TGTGCCAGCAGTAGACGGGATAATGAAAAACTGTTTTTT | CASSRRDNEKLFF
NA | TRBJ2-7 | once | TRBV5-1 | TGCGCCAGCAGCTTGCGGCTAGCTGGTTACGAGCAGTACTTC | CASSLRLAGYEQYF
NA | TRBJ1-1 | NA | TRBV10-1 | TGCGCCAGCAGTGACGGCTCCCGGGACACTGAAGCTTTCTTT | CASSDGSRDTEAFF
TRBD1 | TRBJ2-2 | NA | TRBV9 | TGTGCCAGCAGCGCGACAGGGGGGATTAATTCCGGGGAGCTGTTTTTT | CASSATGGINSGELFF
NA | TRBJ2-1 | NA | TRBV24-1 | TGTGCCACCAGTGATTTGAAGCGGAGCGAGCAGTTCTTC | CATSDLKRSEQFF
TRBD2 | TRBJ2-5 | NA | TRBV3-1/TRBV3-2 | TGTGCCAGCAGCCAAGATTCACTAGCGGGAGGAGAGACCCAGTACTTC | CASSQDSLAGGETQYF
NA | TRBJ2-3 | NA | TRBV21-1 | TGTGCCAGCAGCAAAGCGGGTCCAGGAAGCACAGATACGCAGTATTTT | CASSKAGPGSTDTQYF
NA | TRBJ1-2 | few | TRBV6-5 | TGTGCCAGCAGTTCCAAGGGGCGGTACTATGGCTACACCTTC | CASSSKGRYYGYTF
TRBD1 | TRBJ1-1 | NA | TRBV4-1 | TGCGCCAGCAGCCGAGGGGACAGGGGGGGCGACGGAAGGAACACTGAAGCTTTCTTT | CASSRGDRGGDGRNTEAFF
NA | TRBJ1-1 | NA | TRBV10-2 | TGCGCCACTGGGGCGATCACCATGAACACTGAAGCTTTCTTT | CATGAITMNTEAFF
TRBD2 | TRBJ2-1 | NA | TRBV15 | TGTGCCACCAGCAACCTGGCGGGAGGGTCCTACAATGAGCAGTTCTTC | CATSNLAGGSYNEQFF
TRBD2 | TRBJ2-3 | NA | TRBV5-1 | TGCGCCAGCAGCGTTAGGACTAGCGGGGCTTCAGATACGCAGTATTTT | CASSVRTSGASDTQYF
TRBD2 | TRBJ2-7 | NA | TRBV5-1 | TGCGCCAGCAGCTTGGGGTTAGCGGGAGGGGTCTACGAGCAGTACTTC | CASSLGLAGGVYEQYF
NA | TRBJ1-2 | NA | TRBV30 | TGTGCCTGGAGGGTACAGGGTTTAGGTGGCTACACCTTC | CAWRVQGLGGYTF
NA | TRBJ2-3 | NA | TRBV13 | TGTGCCAGCAGCTTAGAACGACAGAGCACAGATACGCAGTATTTT | CASSLERQSTDTQYF
TRBD1 | TRBJ1-2 | NA | TRBV6-6 | TGTGCCAGCAGAATCCCAGGGGGGTGGGGCTATGGCTACACCTTC | CASRIPGGWGYGYTF
NA | TRBJ2-2 | NA | TRBV18 | TGTGCCAGCTCAACGGGCGGGCCCGGGAACACCGGGGAGCTGTTTTTT | CASSTGGPGNTGELFF
TRBD2 | TRBJ2-7 | NA | TRBV4-1 | TGCGCCAGCAGCCAAGATCCTAGCGGGTACTACGAGCAGTACTTC | CASSQDPSGYYEQYF
TRBD1 | TRBJ1-2 | NA | TRBV4-2 | TGTGCCAGCAGCCAAGTTGGGACAGGTTCTAACTATGGCTACACCTTC | CASSQVGTGSNYGYTF
TRBD2 | TRBJ2-3 | NA | TRBV27 | TGTGCCAGCAGTCGACTAGCAGCTGGCTCAGATACGCAGTATTTT | CASSRLAAGSDTQYF
TRBD1 | TRBJ1-1 | NA | TRBV28 | TGTGCCAGCAGTTTAGGGACAGCAAACACTGAAGCTTTCTTT | CASSLGTANTEAFF
TRBD1 | TRBJ1-6 | NA | TRBV19 | TGTGCCAGTAGTATAACCCGGGACAGGGGTGGTTCACCCCTCCACTTT | CASSITRDRGGSPLHF
TRBD2 | TRBJ2-5 | NA | TRBV7-9 | TGTGCCAGCAGCTTAGCGGGGAGGGGTTCCGGGGAGACCCAGTACTTC | CASSLAGRGSGETQYF
NA | TRBJ1-4 | NA | TRBV25-1 | TGTGCCAGCAGTGAATACGGGGCGGGGGGCCGAAATGAAAAACTGTTTTTT | CASSEYGAGGRNEKLFF
TRBD1 | TRBJ1-2 | NA | TRBV29-1 | TGCAGCGTTCTTGGACAGGGAGGAGGTGGTGGCTACACCTTC | CSVLGQGGGGGYTF
TRBD1 | TRBJ2-5 | NA | TRBV25-1 | TGTGCCAGCAGTGAATTGACAGGGTATCAGACCCAGTACTTC | CASSELTGYQTQYF
NA | TRBJ1-1 | few | TRBV29-1 | TGCAGCTATAGCTGGAACACTGAAGCTTTCTTT | CSYSWNTEAFF
TRBD2 | TRBJ2-7 | NA | TRBV29-1 | TGCAGCGTACAAGGACTAGCGGGATACGAGCAGTACTTC | CSVQGLAGYEQYF